This passage covers 6 T cell receptor beta chains from one sample sequenced in a study of blood T cell repertoires in COVID-19. Sequencing was performed with immunoSEQ multiplex PCR; in TCRdb, only in-frame clones are kept and a portion is missing. The sample holds 60,000 to 75,000 clones; about 70% are singletons and the top ten take around half. What was sequenced was peripheral blood. These receptors were taken from an elderly woman with acute or convalescent COVID-19.

The chain links TRBV28 to TRBJ1-1, with a tentative D call TRBD1 (5 bases). CDR3 length: 15 amino acids. Germline values: CDR1 MDHEN, CDR2 SYDVKM. V lost 1 base and J 6 bases, leaving 15 bases between the germline ends. In DNA form, the CDR3 reads TGTGCCAGCAGTTTATTAGGGGCCCCCCAAGCTGAAGCTTTCTTT. Encoded protein: CASSLLGAPQAEAFF.

This clone appeared a single time. The chain recombines TRBV18 with TRBJ2-1, with 7 bases fitting TRBD2. V was pared by 5 bases and J by 7 bases, with 5 bases of the junction left unmatched. The V gene's germline CDR1 is KGHSH and CDR2 LQKENI. The CDR3 runs to 13 residues. CDR3 protein: CASSTMRGNEQFF. The CDR3 DNA reads TGTGCCAGCTCAACAATGCGGGGGAATGAGCAGTTCTTC.

DNA of the CDR3: TGTGCCTGGAGTCGGACTAGCGGAGGAGGAGATACGCAGTATTTT. This gives the protein CAWSRTSGGGDTQYF. V usage is TRBV30 and J usage is TRBJ2-3, with 10 nucleotides matching TRBD2. The CDR3 length is 15 residues. Germline CDR1 and CDR2: GTSNPN and SVGIG (reference sequence). The trim removed 2 bases at V and 5 bases at J, leaving 7 bases unmatched.

This clone showed up just once. The chain carries TRBV5-4 and TRBJ1-4, with 7 nucleotides matching TRBD1. This CDR3 region has 15 residues. After removal of 1 base from V and 6 bases from J, the junction contained 6 bases not matched to a gene. Germline CDR1 SGHNT, CDR2 YYREEE (reference sequence). The CDR3 DNA is TGTGCCAGCAGCTTGACGGGACAGTCGTATGAAAAACTGTTTTTT. It codes for CASSLTGQSYEKLFF.

The chain joins TRBV18 to TRBJ2-7; D remains ambiguous. The V gene's germline CDR1 is KGHSH and CDR2 LQKENI. V was cut by 3 bases and J by 3 bases, with 9 bases left in between. The CDR3 has 13 residues. The CDR3 loop is CASSPPLLYEQYF. The CDR3 coding sequence is TGTGCCAGCTCACCGCCACTGCTCTACGAGCAGTACTTC.

The genes are TRBV28 and TRBJ1-5; D possibly corresponds to TRBD1 (6 bases). Trimming pared 7 bases from V and 0 bases from J, leaving 16 bases between. CDR1 and CDR2 (germline): MDHEN, SYDVKM. The CDR3 length is 16 residues. The CDR3 bases are TGTGCCAGCACCGTGAGGGGGGGGAATAGCAATCAGCCCCAGCATTTT. Encoded protein: CASTVRGGNSNQPQHF.